A selection of T cell receptor beta chains follows, all from one sample in a study of shared clonotypes between healthy human individuals. This table comes from immunoSEQ multiplex PCR, and its TCRdb copy is limited to in-frame clones, with some not included. The table lists about 2 million clones, around 96% of them singletons. The sample taken for sequencing was naive CD8+ T cells sorted from blood. The receptor source for this set is a man between 18 and 29 years old in good health. CDR3s include the opening cysteine and the closing phenylalanine or tryptophan.

j_call v_call cdr3_aa
TRBJ1-1 TRBV5-4 CASSLAVGNTEAFF
TRBJ2-7 TRBV5-1 CASSLAGSYEQYF
TRBJ1-5 TRBV15 CATSSPWGDTNQPQHF
TRBJ1-4 TRBV6-5 CASSYSPGGGEKLFF
TRBJ2-1 TRBV4-1 CASSQDPGIPNEQFF
TRBJ2-7 TRBV19 CASSIGGFSYEQYF
TRBJ2-5 TRBV2 CASSGDSHQETQYF
TRBJ2-3 TRBV4-3 CASSPSGTGFSDTQYF
TRBJ2-1 TRBV5-5 CASTPGGDEQFF
TRBJ2-7 TRBV6-5 CASSYSGWEQYF
TRBJ1-1 TRBV5-1 CASSLEGGVGTEAFF
TRBJ2-5 TRBV4-1 CASSSPGLGQETQYF
TRBJ1-1 TRBV15 CATSTGQGMGFYTEAFF
TRBJ2-3 TRBV2 CAISASGSTDTQYF
TRBJ2-7 TRBV5-1 CASSYYPRDRSSYEQYF
TRBJ2-7 TRBV19 CASSVWDGTYEQYF
TRBJ1-2 TRBV27 CASSPSGANYGYTF
TRBJ2-2 TRBV10-1 CASSHPGPGTGELFF
TRBJ2-1 TRBV7-8 CASSREGVRDYAYNEQFF
TRBJ2-7 TRBV27 CASSFVGPSSYEQYF
TRBJ2-7 TRBV7-9 CASSLALGQGALSLHEQYF
TRBJ1-1 TRBV4-1 CASSQGQGGYTEAFF
TRBJ2-1 TRBV5-4 CASSLGDTGGLEGQFF
TRBJ2-7 TRBV15 CATSRDWGDYEQYF
TRBJ2-1 TRBV9 CASRAAGGYNEQFF